The 16 T cell receptor beta chains reported below all come from one sample, sequenced in a study of Ad26.COV2.S vaccination and SARS-CoV-2 variants. Data came from immunoSEQ multiplex PCR; TCRdb stores just in-frame clones and leaves some out. The profile shows hundreds of thousands of clones, 80% to 90% of them singletons. The treatment denotes: roughly 18 received Ad26.COV2.S at low or high dose, single or two shots; about 5 received placebo; per-sample allocation not given. Material that was analyzed had been drawn on day 63 after the first vaccine or placebo injection. This sample comprised peripheral blood, obtained in a trial of Ad26.COV2.S vaccine versus placebo. The receptors come from a person between 18 and 65 years old who received the Ad26.COV2.S COVID-19 vaccine or a placebo.

This rearrangement joins TRBV18 to TRBJ1-1, with D maybe TRBD1 (5 bases). There are 13 residues in the CDR3. Trimming cost V 11 bases and J 3 bases, with 16 bases left between them. CDR1 and CDR2 from the germline V gene are KGHSH and LQKENI. CDR3 nucleotide sequence: TGTGCCTCAAGGGGAGCTTTGGACACTGAAGCTTTCTTT. As protein: CASRGALDTEAFF. The variable domain in full, completed from reference TRBV18 and TRBJ1-1, reads NAGVMQNPRHLVRRRGQEARLRCSPMKGHSHVYWYRQLPEEGLKFMVYLQKENIIDESGMPKERFSAEFPKEGPSILRIQQVVRGDSAAYFCASRGALDTEAFFGQGTRLTVV.

The J gene is TRBJ1-1, the V gene TRBV3-1 (or the pseudogene TRBV3-2); tentatively, D is TRBD1 (5 bases). Germline V gene lookup returns CDR1 LGHDT and CDR2 YNNKEL (reference sequence). This CDR3 spans 16 amino acids. Trimming cost V 6 bases and J 0 bases, with 17 bases left between them. CDR3 region: CASRRGEGRMNTEAFF. The CDR3 region has the DNA TGTGCCAGCAGAAGGGGTGAAGGACGAATGAACACTGAAGCTTTCTTT.

This clone was observed a few times. The V call is TRBV29-1, the J call TRBJ1-2, with 9 bases identical to TRBD1. CDR3 size: 12 residues. The germline V gene encodes CDR1 SQVTM and CDR2 ANQGSEA. After removal of 2 bases from V and 6 bases from J, the junction contained 1 base not matched to a gene. The CDR3 loop is CSVERTGDGYTF. In DNA, the CDR3 is TGCAGCGTTGAAAGGACAGGGGATGGCTACACCTTC.

The chain has TRBV15 and TRBJ1-5; no clear D. Germline assignment: CDR1 LNHNV and CDR2 YYDKDF (reference sequence). The CDR3 sequence is 16 residues long. V was cut by 5 bases and J by 3 bases, with 17 bases left in between. The CDR3 sequence is CATSEIPQPLNQPQHF. The CDR3 DNA sequence: TGTGCCACCAGCGAAATTCCGCAGCCGCTCAATCAGCCCCAGCATTTT.

The J gene is TRBJ1-5, the V gene TRBV20-1; D call uncertain. The CDR3 sequence is 14 residues long. Trimming removed 3 bases from V and 2 bases from J, with 11 bases in between. Looked up from germline, CDR1 is DFQATT and CDR2 is SNEGSKA (reference sequence). The CDR3 coding sequence is TGCAGTGCTAGTGAGGGAAGGGGCAATCAGCCCCAGCATTTT. Translated: CSASEGRGNQPQHF.

The table lists this clone with a count of one. V is TRBV15 and J is TRBJ2-3, with 11 bases that match TRBD1. This CDR3 has 15 residues. V lost 3 bases and J lost 4; bases outside the gene matches: 3. Germline CDR1 is LNHNV and CDR2 is YYDKDF (reference sequence). In DNA, the CDR3 is TGTGCCACCAGCAGTTGGGACAGGGGGTCAGATACGCAGTATTTT. This translates into CATSSWDRGSDTQYF.

J is TRBJ2-1 and V is TRBV7-2; 9 nucleotides agree with TRBD1. Germline CDR1 is SGHTA and CDR2 is FQGNSA. The J segment lost 8 bases and the V segment lost 5 bases, leaving 7 bases of the junction unmatched. The CDR3 has 14 residues. This chain's CDR3 is CASSARTGVYEQFF. The CDR3 DNA reads as TGTGCCAGCAGCGCAAGGACAGGGGTATATGAGCAGTTCTTC.

The rearrangement uses TRBV6-2 or TRBV6-3 and TRBJ2-5, with 7 bases identical to TRBD1. Germline V CDR1 and CDR2: MNHEY, SVGEGT. V lost 5 bases, J lost 5 bases, and 5 bases stayed unmatched. The CDR3 has 13 amino acids. As DNA, the CDR3 is TGTGCCAGCAGTAGACAGGGAACCGAGACCCAGTACTTC. Encoded protein: CASSRQGTETQYF.

The chain has TRBV28 and TRBJ1-2; no clear D gene. The CDR3 has 14 amino acids. Deletions cut 2 bases from V and 4 bases from J, with 11 bases between. CDR1 and CDR2 from the germline V gene are MDHEN and SYDVKM. The CDR3 DNA reads TGTGCCAGCAGTTTAGGGTTTTTACTCTATGGCTACACCTTC. As protein: CASSLGFLLYGYTF.

The chain couples TRBV5-1 to TRBJ2-2; TRBD2 aligns across 8 bases. Germline CDR1 and CDR2: SGHRS and YFSETQ. V was clipped by 1 base and J by 7 bases; unmatched bases: 3. CDR3 length equals 14 residues. This CDR3 is CASSLREGLGELFF. The DNA of the CDR3 is TGCGCCAGCAGCTTGCGGGAGGGCCTCGGGGAGCTGTTTTTT.

V usage is TRBV2 and J usage is TRBJ2-5; D assignment may be TRBD1 or TRBD2 (6 bases each). CDR3 length: 15 amino acids. The germline V and J ends were trimmed by 6 bases and 1 base, with 15 bases remaining between them. Germline V gene sequence: CDR1 SNHLY, CDR2 FYNNEI. In DNA, the CDR3 is TGTGCCAGCAGACGGGGGTGGGGGCCCCAAGAGACCCAGTACTTC. It encodes CASRRGWGPQETQYF.

A single count supports this clone. The J gene is TRBJ2-3, the V gene TRBV5-1; no clear D. Trimming stripped 1 base from V and 6 bases from J, with 12 bases between. Germline V gives CDR1 SGHRS, CDR2 YFSETQ. The CDR3 runs to 14 residues. CDR3 sequence reads: CASSLRSNYDTQYF. CDR3 in DNA: TGCGCCAGCAGCTTGAGGTCTAACTATGATACGCAGTATTTT.

V and J are TRBV7-7 and TRBJ2-5; D may match TRBD1 or TRBD2 (5 bases each). V lost 4 bases, J lost 7 bases, and 19 bases lay in between. Germline CDR1 reads SSHAT; CDR2 reads FNYEAQ (reference sequence). The CDR3 length is 15 residues. The CDR3 DNA reads as TGTGCCAGCAGCTCAAATCCGGGGCCTACAGTGACCCAGTACTTC. Its protein is CASSSNPGPTVTQYF.

The chain has TRBV3-1 (or the pseudogene TRBV3-2) and TRBJ2-2, with 7 positions matching TRBD2. V lost 2 bases, J lost 1 base, and 4 bases stayed unmatched. The CDR3 runs 16 residues. Germline V gene sequence: CDR1 LGHDT, CDR2 YNNKEL (reference sequence). CDR3 sequence: CASSQRPGGNTGELFF. CDR3 coding DNA: TGTGCCAGCAGCCAACGGCCGGGAGGGAACACCGGGGAGCTGTTTTTT.

V and J are TRBV7-8 and TRBJ1-3, with 7 bases that match TRBD1. Germline values: CDR1 SGHVS, CDR2 FQNEAQ. The CDR3 extends over 13 amino acids. V was pared by 5 bases and J by 8 bases, with 6 bases of the junction left unmatched. The CDR3 bases are TGTGCCAGCAGCCCCGGGACAGTACACACCATATATTTT. It encodes CASSPGTVHTIYF.

The chain carries TRBV4-3 and TRBJ2-3, with 11 bases aligning to TRBD2. CDR1 and CDR2 (germline): LGHNA, YSLEER. The CDR3 consists of 16 residues. V gave up 0 bases and J gave up 5 bases; unmatched junction bases: 4. The CDR3 region is CASSQEIAGGVDTQYF. The CDR3 bases are TGCGCCAGCAGCCAAGAAATAGCGGGGGGGGTAGATACGCAGTATTTT.